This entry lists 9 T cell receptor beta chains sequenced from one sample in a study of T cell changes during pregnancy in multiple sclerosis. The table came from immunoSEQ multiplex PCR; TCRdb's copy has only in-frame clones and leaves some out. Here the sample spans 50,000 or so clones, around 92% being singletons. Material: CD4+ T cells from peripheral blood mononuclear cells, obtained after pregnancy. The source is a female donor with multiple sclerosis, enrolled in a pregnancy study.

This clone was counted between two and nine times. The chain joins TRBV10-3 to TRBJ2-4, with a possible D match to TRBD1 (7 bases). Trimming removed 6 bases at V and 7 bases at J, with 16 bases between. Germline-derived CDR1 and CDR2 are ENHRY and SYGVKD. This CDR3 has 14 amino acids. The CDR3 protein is CAISAGGRGNIQYF. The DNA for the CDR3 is TGTGCCATCAGCGCAGGGGGGCGAGGGAACATTCAGTACTTC.

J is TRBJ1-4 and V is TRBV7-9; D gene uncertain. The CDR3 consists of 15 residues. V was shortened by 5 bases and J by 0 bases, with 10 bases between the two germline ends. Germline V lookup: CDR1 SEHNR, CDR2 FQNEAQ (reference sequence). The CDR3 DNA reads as TGTGCCAGCAGCGGGCTCGGTCCAACTAATGAAAAACTGTTTTTT. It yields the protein CASSGLGPTNEKLFF.

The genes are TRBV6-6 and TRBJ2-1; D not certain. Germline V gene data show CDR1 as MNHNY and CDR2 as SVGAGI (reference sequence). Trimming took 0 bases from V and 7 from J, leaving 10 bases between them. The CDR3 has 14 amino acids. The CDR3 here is CASSYSGVPNEQFF. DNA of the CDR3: TGTGCCAGCAGTTACTCGGGCGTCCCAAATGAGCAGTTCTTC.

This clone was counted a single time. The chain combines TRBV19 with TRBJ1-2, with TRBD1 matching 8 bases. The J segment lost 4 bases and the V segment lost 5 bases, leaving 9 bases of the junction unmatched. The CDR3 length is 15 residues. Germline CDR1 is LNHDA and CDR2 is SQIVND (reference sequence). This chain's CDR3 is CASSPPGQVTYGYTF. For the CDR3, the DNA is TGTGCCAGTAGTCCCCCGGGACAGGTGACCTATGGCTACACCTTC.

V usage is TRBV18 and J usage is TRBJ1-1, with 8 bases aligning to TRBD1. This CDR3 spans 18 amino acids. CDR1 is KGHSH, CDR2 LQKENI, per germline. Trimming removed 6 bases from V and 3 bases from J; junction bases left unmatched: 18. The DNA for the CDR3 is TGTGCCAGCTCCAAGGACAGGGCAGGGTTTGGCACGGACACTGAAGCTTTCTTT. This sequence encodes CASSKDRAGFGTDTEAFF.

The CDR3 region is CAISPGGSTDTQYF. The CDR3 nucleotides read TGTGCCATCAGTCCGGGCGGGAGCACAGATACGCAGTATTTT. The chain employs TRBV10-3 and TRBJ2-3, with D tentatively TRBD2 (5 bases). With 5 bases removed from V and 0 bases from J, the gap between germline ends came to 9 bases. The CDR3 contains 14 residues. Per the germline V gene, CDR1 is ENHRY and CDR2 is SYGVKD.

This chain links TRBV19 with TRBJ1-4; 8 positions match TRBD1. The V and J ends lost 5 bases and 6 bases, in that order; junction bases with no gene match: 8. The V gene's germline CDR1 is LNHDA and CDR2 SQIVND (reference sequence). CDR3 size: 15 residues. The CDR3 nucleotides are TGTGCCAGTAGTGTCCCCGGGACAGGAGATGAAAAACTGTTTTTT. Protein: CASSVPGTGDEKLFF.

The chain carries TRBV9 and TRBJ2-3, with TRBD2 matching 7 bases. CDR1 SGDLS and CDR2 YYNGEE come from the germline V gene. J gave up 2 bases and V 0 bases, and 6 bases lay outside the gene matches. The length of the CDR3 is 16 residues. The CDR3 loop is CASSVASAGDTDTQYF. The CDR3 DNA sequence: TGTGCCAGCAGCGTAGCTTCCGCGGGAGACACAGATACGCAGTATTTT.

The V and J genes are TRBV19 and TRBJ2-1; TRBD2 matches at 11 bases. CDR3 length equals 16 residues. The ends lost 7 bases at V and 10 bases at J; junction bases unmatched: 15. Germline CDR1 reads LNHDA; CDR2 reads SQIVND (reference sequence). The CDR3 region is CASIKGRLAGTGEQFF. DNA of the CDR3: TGTGCCAGTATCAAGGGGAGACTAGCGGGAACCGGAGAGCAGTTCTTC.